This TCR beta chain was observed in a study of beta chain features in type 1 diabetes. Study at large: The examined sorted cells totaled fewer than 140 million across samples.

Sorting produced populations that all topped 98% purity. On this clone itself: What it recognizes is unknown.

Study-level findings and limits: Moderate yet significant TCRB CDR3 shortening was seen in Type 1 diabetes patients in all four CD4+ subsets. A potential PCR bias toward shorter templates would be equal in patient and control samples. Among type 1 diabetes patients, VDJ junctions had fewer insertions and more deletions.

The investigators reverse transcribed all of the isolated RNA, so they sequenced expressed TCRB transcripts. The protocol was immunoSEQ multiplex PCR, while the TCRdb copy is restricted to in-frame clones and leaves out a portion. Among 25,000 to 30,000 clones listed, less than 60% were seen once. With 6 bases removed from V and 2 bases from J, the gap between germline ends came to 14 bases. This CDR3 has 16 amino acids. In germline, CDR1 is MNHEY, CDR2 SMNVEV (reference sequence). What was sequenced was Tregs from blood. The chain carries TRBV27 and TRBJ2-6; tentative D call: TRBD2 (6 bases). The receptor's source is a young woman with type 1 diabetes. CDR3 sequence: CASRGTLKAGANVLTF. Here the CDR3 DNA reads TGTGCCAGCAGGGGGACTCTCAAGGCTGGGGCCAACGTCCTGACTTTC.